This is a list of T cell receptor beta chains from one sample in a study of cytomegalovirus exposure and HLA in healthy donors. Sequenced by immunoSEQ multiplex PCR; TCRdb stores in-frame clones only, minus some. The sample has under 250,000 clones; about 87% are singletons. The source material was PBMCs. All receptors come from a man aged 18 to 29 in good health and CMV-seronegative. The CDR3 runs from the conserved cysteine through the conserved F or W. Fields, in order: V gene, clone size, J gene, D gene, CDR3 length, CDR3 DNA, CDR3 protein. A D gene is named only where the DNA matches it firmly. Expanded clones are given a class, and other clones once, few, many or no size at all.

v_call: TRBV5-1; clone_size: few; j_call: TRBJ2-3; d_call: TRBD2; cdr3_length: 16; cdr3_nt: TGCGCCAGCAGCACCGGGACTAGCGGGGGCACAGATACGCAGTATTTT; cdr3_aa: CASSTGTSGGTDTQYF
v_call: TRBV30; clone_size: -; j_call: TRBJ2-7; d_call: TRBD2; cdr3_length: 12; cdr3_nt: TGTGCCTGGGCCCGGGGGGATACGCAGCAGTACTTC; cdr3_aa: CAWARGDTQQYF
v_call: TRBV6-1; clone_size: -; j_call: TRBJ1-1; d_call: -; cdr3_length: 13; cdr3_nt: TGTGCCAGCAGTGCTTATGGGGCAGTAGAAGCTTTCTTT; cdr3_aa: CASSAYGAVEAFF
v_call: TRBV18; clone_size: -; j_call: TRBJ1-5; d_call: -; cdr3_length: 13; cdr3_nt: TGTGCCAGCTCACCCGACATCCATCAGCCCCAGCATTTT; cdr3_aa: CASSPDIHQPQHF
v_call: TRBV7-2; clone_size: -; j_call: TRBJ2-3; d_call: TRBD2; cdr3_length: 13; cdr3_nt: TGTGCCAGCAGCACGCGGGGGGGTGATACGCAGTATTTT; cdr3_aa: CASSTRGGDTQYF
v_call: TRBV12-5; clone_size: -; j_call: TRBJ2-7; d_call: TRBD1; cdr3_length: 11; cdr3_nt: TGTGCTAGTGGTTTTAGGGACAGCGAGTACTTC; cdr3_aa: CASGFRDSEYF
v_call: TRBV10-3; clone_size: few; j_call: TRBJ2-7; d_call: TRBD1; cdr3_length: 13; cdr3_nt: TGTGCCATCAGCCCTGGGACAGGCTACGAGCAGTACTTC; cdr3_aa: CAISPGTGYEQYF
v_call: TRBV10-3; clone_size: -; j_call: TRBJ1-6; d_call: -; cdr3_length: 16; cdr3_nt: TGTGCCACACAAAAAAGTGAAGTCTCCTATAATTCACCCCTCCACTTT; cdr3_aa: CATQKSEVSYNSPLHF
v_call: TRBV15; clone_size: -; j_call: TRBJ2-1; d_call: TRBD1; cdr3_length: 15; cdr3_nt: TGTGCCACCAGCCCCGGGGGACAGGGAAGTAGTGAGCAGTTCTTC; cdr3_aa: CATSPGGQGSSEQFF
v_call: TRBV7-2; clone_size: -; j_call: TRBJ1-5; d_call: TRBD1; cdr3_length: 14; cdr3_nt: TGTGCCAGCAGCCGCGGGACAGACGGTCAGCCCCAGCATTTT; cdr3_aa: CASSRGTDGQPQHF
v_call: TRBV27; clone_size: -; j_call: TRBJ1-4; d_call: -; cdr3_length: 15; cdr3_nt: TGTGCCAGCAGGGAGTGGTCAAGGGAGAATGAAAAACTGTTTTTT; cdr3_aa: CASREWSRENEKLFF
v_call: TRBV5-1; clone_size: -; j_call: TRBJ1-2; d_call: -; cdr3_length: 13; cdr3_nt: TGCGCCAGCAGCTTGACAGTTACTGATGGCTACACCTTC; cdr3_aa: CASSLTVTDGYTF
v_call: TRBV28; clone_size: -; j_call: TRBJ2-5; d_call: TRBD2; cdr3_length: 15; cdr3_nt: TGTGCCAGCAGCCAGAGGTTGCGGGAGGTTGAGACCCAGTACTTC; cdr3_aa: CASSQRLREVETQYF
v_call: TRBV7-8; clone_size: -; j_call: TRBJ2-7; d_call: TRBD1; cdr3_length: 13; cdr3_nt: TGTGCCAGCAGCTCAGACAGGGTGGGCGAGCAGTACTTC; cdr3_aa: CASSSDRVGEQYF
v_call: TRBV9; clone_size: -; j_call: TRBJ1-5; d_call: -; cdr3_length: 14; cdr3_nt: TGTGCCAGCAGCCTAGAGGGGAGCAATCAGCCCCAGCATTTT; cdr3_aa: CASSLEGSNQPQHF
v_call: TRBV5-1; clone_size: -; j_call: TRBJ1-1; d_call: -; cdr3_length: 16; cdr3_nt: TGCGCCAGCAGCCTTTGGAGTACACAGGGTGGGACTGAAGCTTTCTTT; cdr3_aa: CASSLWSTQGGTEAFF
v_call: TRBV5-4; clone_size: once; j_call: TRBJ2-7; d_call: -; cdr3_length: 14; cdr3_nt: TGTGCCAGCAGCCCGGCGGACAAAACGTACGAGCAGTACTTC; cdr3_aa: CASSPADKTYEQYF
v_call: TRBV9; clone_size: few; j_call: TRBJ1-2; d_call: -; cdr3_length: 13; cdr3_nt: TGTGCCAGCAGCGTTACAGGGTCCTATGGCTACACCTTC; cdr3_aa: CASSVTGSYGYTF
v_call: TRBV28; clone_size: -; j_call: TRBJ2-5; d_call: -; cdr3_length: 11; cdr3_nt: TGTGCCAGCCGCGACTGGGAGACCCAGTACTTC; cdr3_aa: CASRDWETQYF
v_call: TRBV27; clone_size: -; j_call: TRBJ1-2; d_call: -; cdr3_length: 15; cdr3_nt: TGTGCCAGCAGTTTAGGGGCGGGGGAGTGGTATGGCTACACCTTC; cdr3_aa: CASSLGAGEWYGYTF
v_call: TRBV2; clone_size: once; j_call: TRBJ1-2; d_call: TRBD1; cdr3_length: 17; cdr3_nt: TGTGCCAGCAGTGCCGACAGGGTTTTCACATCAAACTATGGCTACACCTTC; cdr3_aa: CASSADRVFTSNYGYTF
v_call: TRBV5-1; clone_size: -; j_call: TRBJ2-5; d_call: TRBD1; cdr3_length: 14; cdr3_nt: TGCGCCAGCAGCTCGACCCGACAGGGAGAGACCCAGTACTTC; cdr3_aa: CASSSTRQGETQYF
v_call: TRBV29-1; clone_size: -; j_call: TRBJ2-1; d_call: TRBD2; cdr3_length: 16; cdr3_nt: TGCAGCGTTGAAACAAGGCGCGGGAGGGACTACAATGAGCAGTTCTTC; cdr3_aa: CSVETRRGRDYNEQFF